The entry below gives a single TCR beta chain sequence along with its context. This entry comes from a study of memory CD8 T cells in hepatitis C reinfection. Germline V gene sequence: CDR1 LNHNV, CDR2 YYDKDF (reference sequence). CDR3 length: 14 residues. The germline V and J ends were trimmed by 5 bases and 7 bases, with 15 bases remaining between them. Time point given: pre-reinfection, 55 to 20 weeks before reinfection detection. No in vitro expansion preceded TCR sequencing of the sorted cells. TCRdb's copy holds only in-frame clones and misses some; the assay was immunoSEQ multiplex PCR. In the table there are 45,000 to 65,000 clones, roughly nine tenths of which are singletons.

The sequenced sample consisted of naive CD8+ T cells sorted from blood. The TCR sequence derives from a man between 18 and 35 years old with hepatitis C virus infection. The chain carries TRBV15 and TRBJ1-5; D might be TRBD1 (6 bases). CDR3 sequence (DNA): TGTGCCACCAGCCCCCAGGGGTCGGGGCAGCCCCAGCATTTT. Encoded protein: CATSPQGSGQPQHF.